The clone carrying this T cell receptor (beta chain) was picked up many times. The iRepertoire nested amplicon-rescue multiplex PCR amplified TCR alpha and beta CDR3s from RNA. TCRdb reanalysed the multiplex PCR reads using MiXCR and keeps one entry per CDR3 protein. The data contain under 150,000 distinct CDR3 sequences, approximately 24% of them singletons. V shed 3 bases and J shed 5 bases, with 14 bases lying between them. This CDR3 comprises 14 residues. Per germline, CDR1 DFQATT and CDR2 SNEGSKA (reference sequence). This specimen comes from a study of glioma-infiltrating T cells. J is TRBJ2-1 and V is TRBV20-1; TRBD2 might be the D (6 bases). Sequenced: glioma tissue, nonneoplastic brain tissue, or PBMCs (not recorded which). This TCR derives from a human donor with low-grade glioma or glioblastoma, undergoing nonglioma brain surgery, or in good health (not recorded which). The CDR3 is CSARGQWGDNEQFF. CDR3 nucleotide sequence: TGCAGTGCTAGGGGCCAGTGGGGGGACAATGAGCAGTTCTTC.